This is a list of T cell receptor beta chains from one sample in a study of cytomegalovirus exposure and HLA in healthy donors. Profiled with immunoSEQ multiplex PCR; TCRdb holds only in-frame clones, not every one. In the table there are roughly 180,000 clones, approximately 86% of which are singletons. Sequencing was carried out using PBMCs. The receptors stem from a man aged 25-45 years in good health and CMV-seropositive. CDR3s include the opening cysteine and the closing phenylalanine or tryptophan. Fields, in order: J gene, V gene, CDR3 length, D gene, clone size, CDR3 DNA, CDR3 protein. D genes are given only for firm matches. The size of a clone is reported for some rows only, either as once, few or many, or as a class for expanded clones.

j_gene: TRBJ1-2; v_gene: TRBV7-6; len: 13; d_gene: NA; abundance: NA; CDR3nt: TGTGCCAGCAGCTTATCAGGACTCTATGGCTACACCTTC; CDR3aa: CASSLSGLYGYTF
j_gene: TRBJ1-1; v_gene: TRBV9; len: 14; d_gene: TRBD1; abundance: NA; CDR3nt: TGTGCCAGCAGCCCAAATGCAGGGGGCACTGAAGCTTTCTTT; CDR3aa: CASSPNAGGTEAFF
j_gene: TRBJ1-4; v_gene: TRBV19; len: 12; d_gene: NA; abundance: NA; CDR3nt: TGTGCCAGTCAGGGAATCGGTGAAAAACTGTTTTTT; CDR3aa: CASQGIGEKLFF
j_gene: TRBJ2-2; v_gene: TRBV28; len: 14; d_gene: NA; abundance: NA; CDR3nt: TGTGCCAGCACCAGTGGGGCTTGGCGCGAGGAGCTGTTTTTT; CDR3aa: CASTSGAWREELFF
j_gene: TRBJ2-4; v_gene: TRBV28; len: 12; d_gene: NA; abundance: NA; CDR3nt: TGTGCCAGCAGCTACAACAAAAACATTCAGTACTTC; CDR3aa: CASSYNKNIQYF
j_gene: TRBJ2-5; v_gene: TRBV9; len: 14; d_gene: NA; abundance: NA; CDR3nt: TGTGCCAGCAGCGTAGCTGGTACCGCGGAGACCCAGTACTTC; CDR3aa: CASSVAGTAETQYF
j_gene: TRBJ1-2; v_gene: TRBV11-3; len: 16; d_gene: TRBD1; abundance: once; CDR3nt: TGTGCCAGCAGCTTATGGAAGGGGGCGCTTCCCTCTGGCTACACCTTC; CDR3aa: CASSLWKGALPSGYTF
j_gene: TRBJ2-6; v_gene: TRBV2; len: 13; d_gene: NA; abundance: NA; CDR3nt: TGTGCCAGGGAATATTCTGGGGCCAACGTCCTGACTTTC; CDR3aa: CAREYSGANVLTF
j_gene: TRBJ1-1; v_gene: TRBV18; len: 16; d_gene: NA; abundance: NA; CDR3nt: TGTGCCAGCTCACCCGTTTATAGAACAGGGAACACTGAAGCTTTCTTT; CDR3aa: CASSPVYRTGNTEAFF
j_gene: TRBJ2-7; v_gene: TRBV27; len: 16; d_gene: TRBD2; abundance: NA; CDR3nt: TGTGCCAGCAGTTTTAGGGGAACTAGCGGGAGCTACGAGCAGTACTTC; CDR3aa: CASSFRGTSGSYEQYF
j_gene: TRBJ2-7; v_gene: TRBV28; len: 14; d_gene: TRBD1; abundance: NA; CDR3nt: TGTGCCAGCCAGCCCGGGACAGGGTGGTACGAGCAGTACTTC; CDR3aa: CASQPGTGWYEQYF
j_gene: TRBJ2-3; v_gene: TRBV7-9; len: 14; d_gene: TRBD2; abundance: NA; CDR3nt: TGTGCCAGCAGCCCTTGGACTAGGGCCGATACGCAGTATTTT; CDR3aa: CASSPWTRADTQYF
j_gene: TRBJ1-1; v_gene: TRBV25-1; len: 14; d_gene: TRBD1; abundance: NA; CDR3nt: TGTGCCAGCAGAGGGGAGGGGGCGCGGACTGAAGCTTTCTTT; CDR3aa: CASRGEGARTEAFF
j_gene: TRBJ2-4; v_gene: TRBV19; len: 16; d_gene: NA; abundance: NA; CDR3nt: TGTGCCAGTAGTATAGGGCCACAGGGAGGGCAAAACATTCAGTACTTC; CDR3aa: CASSIGPQGGQNIQYF
j_gene: TRBJ2-2; v_gene: TRBV6-5; len: 12; d_gene: NA; abundance: NA; CDR3nt: TGTGCCAGCAGTTACGGGGCCGGGGAGCTGTTTTTT; CDR3aa: CASSYGAGELFF
j_gene: TRBJ1-5; v_gene: TRBV7-2; len: 13; d_gene: NA; abundance: NA; CDR3nt: TGTGCCAGCACCGGACCAAGCAATCAGCCCCAGCATTTT; CDR3aa: CASTGPSNQPQHF
j_gene: TRBJ2-5; v_gene: TRBV7-9; len: 15; d_gene: NA; abundance: NA; CDR3nt: TGTGCCAGCAGCTTAGTGCTGGGGGCCCAAGAGACCCAGTACTTC; CDR3aa: CASSLVLGAQETQYF
j_gene: TRBJ2-3; v_gene: TRBV27; len: 16; d_gene: NA; abundance: NA; CDR3nt: TGTGCCAGCAGGCGGATACCTCAGAGGAACACAGATACGCAGTATTTT; CDR3aa: CASRRIPQRNTDTQYF